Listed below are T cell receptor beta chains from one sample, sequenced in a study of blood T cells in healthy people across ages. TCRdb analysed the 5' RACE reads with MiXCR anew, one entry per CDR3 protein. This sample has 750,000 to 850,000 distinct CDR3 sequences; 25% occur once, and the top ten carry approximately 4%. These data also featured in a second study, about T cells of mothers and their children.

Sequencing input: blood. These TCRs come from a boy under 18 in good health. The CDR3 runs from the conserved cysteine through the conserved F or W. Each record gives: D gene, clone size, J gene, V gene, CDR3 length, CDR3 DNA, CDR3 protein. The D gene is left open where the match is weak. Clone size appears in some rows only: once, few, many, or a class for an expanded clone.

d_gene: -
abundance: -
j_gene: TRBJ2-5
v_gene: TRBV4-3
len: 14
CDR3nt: TGCGCCAGCAGCCAAGACCGCTCCAAAGAGACCCAGTACTTC
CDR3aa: CASSQDRSKETQYF

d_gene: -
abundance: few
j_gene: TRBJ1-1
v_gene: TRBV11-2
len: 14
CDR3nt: TGTGCCAGCAGCCGTCAGGGATTGGACACTGAAGCTTTCTTT
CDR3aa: CASSRQGLDTEAFF

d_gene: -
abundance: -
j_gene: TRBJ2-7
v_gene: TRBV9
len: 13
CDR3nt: TGTGCCGGCAGCAGCAGGGACCCCTACGAGCAGTACTTC
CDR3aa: CAGSSRDPYEQYF

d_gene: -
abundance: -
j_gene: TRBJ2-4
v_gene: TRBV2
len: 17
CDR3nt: TGTGCCAGCAGTGAAGAGGGTTTTGGGGGGCCCCCAAACATTCAGTACTTC
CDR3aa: CASSEEGFGGPPNIQYF

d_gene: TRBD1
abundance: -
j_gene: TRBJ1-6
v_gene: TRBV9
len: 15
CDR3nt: TGTGCCAGCAGCGGATCGGACAGGGTTAACTCACCCCTCCACTTT
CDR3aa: CASSGSDRVNSPLHF

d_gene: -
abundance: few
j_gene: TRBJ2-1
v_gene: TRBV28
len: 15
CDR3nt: TGTGCCAGCAGTCTCTACCAAGAGCGTAACGATGAGCAGTTCTTC
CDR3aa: CASSLYQERNDEQFF

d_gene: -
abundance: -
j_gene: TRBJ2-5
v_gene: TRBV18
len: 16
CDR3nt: TGTGCCAGCTCACCCGGGAAAGATAGCGGACAAGAGACCCAGTACTTC
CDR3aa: CASSPGKDSGQETQYF

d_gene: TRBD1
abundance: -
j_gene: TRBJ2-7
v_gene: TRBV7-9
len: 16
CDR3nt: TGTGCCAGCACCCCCCTAGTTCCCGGGACAGACTACGAGCAGTACTTC
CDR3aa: CASTPLVPGTDYEQYF

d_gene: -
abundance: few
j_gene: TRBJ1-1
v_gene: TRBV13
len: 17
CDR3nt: TGTGCCAGCAGCTTAAAAGGGGCAGGGCGTTGGATCACTGAAGCTTTCTTT
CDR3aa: CASSLKGAGRWITEAFF

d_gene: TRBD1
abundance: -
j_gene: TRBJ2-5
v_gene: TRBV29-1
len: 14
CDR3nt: TGCAGCGTAAGAGTCGGACAGGCGAGTGAGACCCAGTACTTC
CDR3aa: CSVRVGQASETQYF

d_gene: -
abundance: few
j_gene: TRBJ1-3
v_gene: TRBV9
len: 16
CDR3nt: TGTGCCAGCAGCGTAGGGTCTGGGAAATCTGGAAACACCATATATTTT
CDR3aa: CASSVGSGKSGNTIYF

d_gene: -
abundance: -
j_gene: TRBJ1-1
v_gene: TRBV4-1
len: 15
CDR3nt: TGCGCCAGCAGCCAAGAGAGGGTGGAGGACACTGAAGCTTTCTTT
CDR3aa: CASSQERVEDTEAFF

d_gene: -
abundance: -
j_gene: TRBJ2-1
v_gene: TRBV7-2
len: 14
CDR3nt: TGTGCCACCGAGAACAGGGTGATGTACAATGAGCAGTTCTTC
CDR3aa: CATENRVMYNEQFF

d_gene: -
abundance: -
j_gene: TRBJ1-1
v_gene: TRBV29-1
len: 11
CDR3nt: TGCAGCGTGACCTCCCACACTGAAGCTTTCTTT
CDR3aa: CSVTSHTEAFF

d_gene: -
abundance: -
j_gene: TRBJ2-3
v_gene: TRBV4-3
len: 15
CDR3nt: TGCGCCAGCAGCCCCTTCGGAGAGGGGGGCTATGCGCAGTATTTT
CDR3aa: CASSPFGEGGYAQYF

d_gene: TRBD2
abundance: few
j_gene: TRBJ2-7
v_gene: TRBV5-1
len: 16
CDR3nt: TGCGCCAGCAGCTTGACTAGCGGGGGGGCGGCATACGAGCAGTACTTC
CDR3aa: CASSLTSGGAAYEQYF

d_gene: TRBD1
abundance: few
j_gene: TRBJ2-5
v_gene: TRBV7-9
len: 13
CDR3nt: TGTGCCAGCAGCTCCGACAGGGCCACCGGCCCGTACTTC
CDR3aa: CASSSDRATGPYF

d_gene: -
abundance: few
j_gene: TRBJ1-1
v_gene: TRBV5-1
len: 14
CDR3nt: TGCGCCAGCAGCTTTGGACAGCTGAACGCTGAAGCTTTCTTT
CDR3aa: CASSFGQLNAEAFF

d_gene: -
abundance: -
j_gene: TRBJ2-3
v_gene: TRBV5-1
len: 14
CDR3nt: TGCGCCAGCAGCTTGTATGGGCCCACAGATACGCAGTATTTT
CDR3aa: CASSLYGPTDTQYF

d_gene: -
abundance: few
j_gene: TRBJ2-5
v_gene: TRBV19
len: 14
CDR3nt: TGTGCCAGTAGTCCAACGGGACTGTCAGAGACCCAGTACTTC
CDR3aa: CASSPTGLSETQYF

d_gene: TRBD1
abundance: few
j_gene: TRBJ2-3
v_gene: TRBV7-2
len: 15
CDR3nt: TGTGCCAGCAGCTTAGGGACAGGGCACACAGATACGCAGTATTTT
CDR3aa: CASSLGTGHTDTQYF

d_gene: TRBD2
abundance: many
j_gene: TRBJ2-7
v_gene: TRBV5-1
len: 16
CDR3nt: TGCGCCAGCAGCTTGGGGGGACTGCGGGGGACCTACGAGCAGTACTTC
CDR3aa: CASSLGGLRGTYEQYF

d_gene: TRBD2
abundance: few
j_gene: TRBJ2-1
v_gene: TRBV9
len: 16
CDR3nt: TGTGCCAGCAGCGTTTATAGCGGGAGTCCCTACAATGAGCAGTTCTTC
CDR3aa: CASSVYSGSPYNEQFF

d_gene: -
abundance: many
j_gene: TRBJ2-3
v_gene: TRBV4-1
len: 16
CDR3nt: TGCGCCAGCAGCCAAGAATTTCGGCAGGGGATAGATACGCAGTATTTT
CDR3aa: CASSQEFRQGIDTQYF